The T cell receptor (beta chain) under discussion was sequenced for a study of T cell changes during pregnancy in multiple sclerosis. The data were produced by immunoSEQ multiplex PCR, yet TCRdb's version contains in-frame clones alone and is incomplete. The table records approximately 98,000 clones, about 92% of them present only once. The trim removed 4 bases at V and 5 bases at J, leaving 11 bases unmatched. Germline-derived CDR1 and CDR2 are ENHRY and SYGVKD. The CDR3 loop spans 16 amino acids. Here the sequenced sample was peripheral blood, taken after pregnancy. J is TRBJ2-7 and V is TRBV10-3; TRBD2 matches 10 bases. The sequence derives from a female donor in good health, enrolled as a control in a pregnancy study. The CDR3, as DNA: TGTGCCATCAGTGCAACAGGAACTAGCGGGAACCACGAGCAGTACTTC. This encodes CAISATGTSGNHEQYF.